This TCR beta chain was recorded in a study of human T cells and chemical hapten exposure. Study context: Sensitization applied 2% DPC to roughly 2 cm by roughly 2 cm of upper inner arm skin.

TCRdb redid the calling of the RACE reads with MiXCR, one entry per CDR3 protein. Of about 360,000 distinct CDR3 sequences in the sample, roughly 5% were seen once. The CDR3 loop spans 14 amino acids. V shed 6 bases and J shed 8 bases, with 16 bases lying between them. Time point: patch test 1, 2 weeks after DPC sensitization. Treatment described: therapeutic diphenylcyclopropenone sensitization with weekly scalp DPC. Venepuncture was done earlier than the placement of each patch test. Unfractionated whole blood yielded total RNA. The source is a woman aged 50 to 60 with alopecia areata. Some clones in this sample may be carry-over from other donors' samples. Sample: whole blood, taken in connection with sensitization to the hapten diphenylcyclopropenone (DPC). The chain couples TRBV12-3 or TRBV12-4 to TRBJ1-4, with a possible D match to TRBD1 (5 bases). CDR3 coding DNA: TGTGCCAGCAGGGCGACAGTGGCAAGGGAAAAACTGTTTTTT. It yields the protein CASRATVAREKLFF.